This T cell receptor beta chain was found in a study of technical replicates of blood from several donors. TCRdb's copy holds only in-frame clones and misses some; the assay was immunoSEQ multiplex PCR. Among about 95,000 clones listed, around 96% were seen once. The receptor was derived from a human donor in good health. Material for sequencing was T cells isolated from PBMCs.

The CDR3 DNA follows: TGTGCCAGCAGCGTAGCGAGTAGCTATGGCTACACCTTC. Translated, it gives CASSVASSYGYTF. The chain links TRBV11-2 to TRBJ1-2; unclear D gene. Germline V CDR1 and CDR2: SGHAT, FQNNGV. V lost 5 bases and J 4 bases, leaving 11 bases between the germline ends. The CDR3 sequence is 13 residues long.